The present T cell receptor (beta chain) was sequenced within a study of cytomegalovirus exposure and HLA in healthy donors. The PCR ran on 60 Vbeta and 13 Jbeta primers. Generated by immunoSEQ multiplex PCR, the TCRdb table keeps only in-frame clones and is missing some. Here the sample spans roughly 150,000 clones, about 70% being singletons. The clonotype originates from an older woman in good health and CMV-seropositive. Sequencing was performed on PBMCs.

The CDR3 DNA reads as TGTGCCAGCAGTGAGGTGGGGGGGGCTGCGGGTCAGCCCCAGCATTTT. It translates to CASSEVGGAAGQPQHF. The chain links TRBV2 to TRBJ1-5; D perhaps matches TRBD1 (6 bases). Trimming shortened V by 3 bases and J by 6 bases, and 18 bases separated the two germline ends. CDR3 length: 16 amino acids. Germline CDR1 is SNHLY and CDR2 is FYNNEI.